The 30 T cell receptor beta chains below were found in one sample sequenced in a study of T cell responses to AZD1222 COVID-19 vaccine. Repertoires were generated with immunoSEQ multiplex PCR, while TCRdb's copy carries only in-frame clones and drops some. Of about 120,000 clones listed, 65% to 90% are singletons. Sequencing was performed on peripheral blood, taken on day 0 of AZD1222 vaccination. All receptors come from an adult in good health.

The chain carries TRBV6-5 and TRBJ2-3; D unclear. Trimming took off 9 bases at V and 1 base at J, with 14 bases between the two ends. Germline-derived CDR1 and CDR2 are MNHEY and SVGAGI. This CDR3 region has 14 residues. CDR3 sequence reads: CASSRATGTDTQYF. The CDR3 DNA sequence: TGTGCCAGTTCTCGGGCTACCGGCACAGATACGCAGTATTTT.

The V gene is TRBV30, the J gene TRBJ1-3; D remains unclear. Germline CDR1 and CDR2: GTSNPN and SVGIG (reference sequence). CDR3 size: 14 residues. V was cut by 2 bases and J by 1 base, with 9 bases left in between. The CDR3 DNA reads TGTGCCTGGAGTCCCGCCGCATCTGGAAACACCATATATTTT. Its translation is CAWSPAASGNTIYF.

This rearrangement joins TRBV18 to TRBJ2-7; D may be TRBD1 (6 bases). The CDR3 contains 13 residues. Trimming cost V 3 bases and J 1 base, with 7 bases left between them. The germline CDR1 and CDR2 sequences are KGHSH and LQKENI. The CDR3 DNA follows: TGTGCCAGCTCACCCGGACAGTCCTACGAGCAGTACTTC. Its protein product is CASSPGQSYEQYF.

The chain employs TRBV6-5 and TRBJ1-6; a weak D match, TRBD1 (6 bases). CDR1 is MNHEY, CDR2 SVGAGI, per germline. The CDR3 loop spans 15 amino acids. V lost 2 bases to trimming and J lost 10 bases, with 15 bases between them. CDR3 loop: CASSYRDTAWSPLHF. The DNA for the CDR3 is TGTGCCAGCAGTTACAGGGACACCGCCTGGTCACCCCTCCACTTT.

The rearrangement links TRBV19 to TRBJ1-6; maybe TRBD1 (6 bases). The CDR3 has 16 amino acids. Trimming left V 1 base short and J 4 bases short, with 11 bases between. The germline gives CDR1 LNHDA, CDR2 SQIVND (reference sequence). The CDR3: CASSIGRGVYNSPLHF. In DNA, the CDR3 is TGTGCCAGTAGTATAGGCAGGGGCGTGTATAATTCACCCCTCCACTTT.

The chain combines TRBV28 with TRBJ1-4; D is perhaps TRBD1 (5 bases). The ends were cut back, 6 bases at V and 7 bases at J, with 18 bases in the middle. There are 15 residues in the CDR3. Germline CDR1 is MDHEN and CDR2 is SYDVKM. The CDR3 nucleotides are TGTGCCAGCAGGAGCGGGGACGGCGGTGTTGAAAAACTGTTTTTT. As protein: CASRSGDGGVEKLFF.

The chain employs TRBV30 and TRBJ1-5, with unresolved D. CDR1 and CDR2 (germline): GTSNPN, SVGIG (reference sequence). The ends were cut back, 0 bases at V and 0 bases at J, with 15 bases in the middle. CDR3 length: 17 amino acids. Written as DNA, the CDR3 is TGTGCCTGGAGTGTACCCCGGCAGTACGATAGCAATCAGCCCCAGCATTTT. Translated, it gives CAWSVPRQYDSNQPQHF. The complete variable domain, with remaining parts taken from reference TRBV30 and TRBJ1-5, reads SQTIHQWPATLVQPVGSPLSLECTVEGTSNPNLYWYRQAAGRGLQLLFYSVGIGQISSEVPQNLSASRPQDRQFILSSKKLLLSDSGFYLCAWSVPRQYDSNQPQHFGDGTRLSIL.

This chain uses TRBV6-2 or TRBV6-3 with TRBJ2-7; TRBD2 is a possible D gene (5 bases). The germline V and J ends were trimmed by 2 bases and 6 bases, with 8 bases remaining between them. CDR3 size: 12 residues. Germline V gives CDR1 MNHEY, CDR2 SVGEGT. The CDR3 DNA reads TGTGCCAGCAGTTACGATCGGGGCGAGCAGTACTTC. Residues: CASSYDRGEQYF.

This chain joins TRBV27 and TRBJ1-2; D unresolved. Germline assignment: CDR1 MNHEY and CDR2 SMNVEV (reference sequence). CDR3 length equals 13 residues. Trimming removed 2 bases from V and 6 bases from J, with 10 bases in between. DNA for the CDR3: TGTGCCAGCAGTTTAATTGCGGGTAATGGCTACACCTTC. Its protein is CASSLIAGNGYTF.

The chain joins TRBV27 to TRBJ2-1; the match to TRBD1 covers 9 bases. Trimming at V came to 4 bases and at J to 3 bases, leaving 7 bases not matched to a gene. The CDR3 has 16 residues. Germline CDR1 reads MNHEY; CDR2 reads SMNVEV (reference sequence). The CDR3 loop is CASSSPGQGGYNEQFF. In DNA form, the CDR3 reads TGTGCCAGCAGTTCGCCGGGACAGGGTGGCTACAATGAGCAGTTCTTC.

The chain links TRBV5-4 to TRBJ1-2; possible D gene TRBD1, 6 bases. Germline lookup yields CDR1 SGHNT and CDR2 YYREEE (reference sequence). The CDR3 consists of 13 residues. CDR3 in amino acids: CAASGGWIGGYTF. The CDR3 DNA reads as TGTGCAGCCTCAGGAGGCTGGATAGGGGGGTACACCTTC.

This clone was seen a few times. The V gene is TRBV30, the J gene TRBJ2-7; D is perhaps TRBD1 or TRBD2 (7 bases each). The ends were cut back, 3 bases at V and 4 bases at J, with 16 bases in the middle. Germline assignment: CDR1 GTSNPN and CDR2 SVGIG (reference sequence). This CDR3 has 14 amino acids. CDR3 sequence reads: CAWRSGGGQYEQYF. CDR3 coding DNA: TGTGCCTGGAGGTCAGGGGGGGGCCAATACGAGCAGTACTTC.

The chain uses TRBV6-6 and TRBJ1-2; D may be TRBD1 (5 bases). V was clipped by 2 bases and J by 2 bases, with 9 bases between them. Germline CDR1 and CDR2: MNHNY and SVGAGI (reference sequence). The CDR3 totals 14 residues. CDR3 DNA: TGTGCCAGCAGTTACGGGGGGGAGAACTATGGCTACACCTTC. It codes for CASSYGGENYGYTF.

The chain couples TRBV4-3 to TRBJ2-2, with 11 nucleotides matching TRBD2. Germline CDR1 and CDR2: LGHNA and YSLEER. V shed 0 bases and J 0 bases; nucleotides not matched to a gene: 3. The CDR3 consists of 18 residues. CDR3 sequence (DNA): TGCGCCAGCAGCCAAGAACCGGGACTAGCGGCGAACACCGGGGAGCTGTTTTTT. Translating gives CASSQEPGLAANTGELFF.

The chain recombines TRBV10-1 with TRBJ1-1; tentative D call: TRBD1 (5 bases). CDR3 length: 15 amino acids. The germline V gene encodes CDR1 WNHNN and CDR2 SYGVQD (reference sequence). Deletions cut 3 bases from V and 3 bases from J, with 14 bases between. CDR3: CASSESQGGDTEAFF. In DNA form, the CDR3 reads TGCGCCAGCAGTGAATCCCAGGGTGGGGACACTGAAGCTTTCTTT.

This clone was seen only once. The chain has TRBV28 and TRBJ1-5; D is uncertain. Trimming removed 7 bases at V and 3 bases at J, with 16 bases between. The CDR3 is made up of 15 amino acids. Germline CDR1 MDHEN, CDR2 SYDVKM. CDR3 sequence: CASTSPAGYNQPQHF. CDR3 DNA sequence: TGTGCCAGCACCTCTCCGGCCGGGTACAATCAGCCCCAGCATTTT.

The gene calls are TRBV5-1 and TRBJ2-1, with 12 bases that match TRBD2. The CDR3 sequence is 14 residues long. Germline values: CDR1 SGHRS, CDR2 YFSETQ. Losses at the gene ends were 7 bases for V and 10 bases for J; bases not matched to a gene: 9. The CDR3 nucleotides are TGCGCCAGCCGGACTAGCGGGAACCAAGGGGAGCAGTTCTTC. Its translation is CASRTSGNQGEQFF. The whole variable domain, remainder taken from reference TRBV5-1 and TRBJ2-1, is KAGVTQTPRYLIKTRGQQVTLSCSPISGHRSVSWYQQTPGQGLQFLFEYFSETQRNKGNFPGRFSGRQFSNSRSEMNVSTLELGDSALYLCASRTSGNQGEQFFGPGTRLTVL.

This clone has a handful of counts. The chain employs TRBV4-2 and TRBJ2-7; 16 nucleotides match TRBD2. CDR3 length: 20 amino acids. The V gene end was trimmed by 1 base and the J gene end by 2 bases; junction bases not matched to a gene: 11. CDR1 is LGHNA and CDR2 is YNFKEQ in the germline V gene. Written as DNA, the CDR3 is TGTGCCAGCAGCCAAGTTGTTAGGGGACTAGCGGGAGGGGCTGCCTACGAGCAGTACTTC. Amino acid sequence: CASSQVVRGLAGGAAYEQYF.

This chain uses TRBV2 with TRBJ1-5; D not certain. V lost 1 base and J lost 0, with 4 bases in between. CDR1 and CDR2 from the germline V gene are SNHLY and FYNNEI. The CDR3 contains 14 residues. The CDR3 spells CASSEVYSNQPQHF. CDR3 sequence (DNA): TGTGCCAGCAGTGAAGTATATAGCAATCAGCCCCAGCATTTT. Full variable domain (rest looked up from reference TRBV2 and TRBJ1-5): EPEVTQTPSHQVTQMGQEVILRCVPISNHLYFYWYRQILGQKVEFLVSFYNNEISEKSEIFDDQFSVERPDGSNFTLKIRSTKLEDSAMYFCASSEVYSNQPQHFGDGTRLSIL.

V and J are TRBV13 and TRBJ1-5; D gene unclear. Germline CDR1 is PRHDT and CDR2 is FYEKMQ (reference sequence). The V gene lost 0 bases and the J gene lost 2 bases, with 11 bases spanning the gap. The CDR3 extends over 16 amino acids. The CDR3 bases are TGTGCCAGCAGCTTAGGTGCGGTTGGACGCAATCAGCCCCAGCATTTT. Translating it yields CASSLGAVGRNQPQHF.

The chain employs TRBV3-1 (or the pseudogene TRBV3-2) and TRBJ2-5; 11 positions match TRBD1. Germline V gives CDR1 LGHDT, CDR2 YNNKEL (reference sequence). V shed 10 bases and J 3 bases; nucleotides not matched to a gene: 7. This CDR3 region has 14 residues. Here the CDR3 DNA reads TGTGCCATCACGGACAGGGGGCGCGAAGAGACCCAGTACTTC. Residues: CAITDRGREETQYF.

The rearrangement uses TRBV28 and TRBJ1-1; the D is unclear. The germline V gene has CDR1 MDHEN and CDR2 SYDVKM. V was clipped by 3 bases and J by 1 base, with 6 bases between them. The CDR3 has 13 amino acids. CDR3 region: CASSLVGNTEAFF. CDR3 DNA: TGTGCCAGCAGTTTGGTGGGGAACACTGAAGCTTTCTTT.

V is TRBV28 and J is TRBJ2-7; 12 positions match TRBD1. Germline V lookup: CDR1 MDHEN, CDR2 SYDVKM. With 8 bases clipped from V and 3 bases from J, the junction kept 8 bases outside the gene matches. This CDR3 comprises 15 residues. CDR3 nucleotide sequence: TGTGCCAGCGGGACAGGGGGCGCAGGTGGCTACGAGCAGTACTTC. This translates into CASGTGGAGGYEQYF.

The CDR3: CASSMRDTDYEQYF. CDR3 in DNA: TGTGCCAGCAGCATGCGGGACACCGACTACGAGCAGTACTTC. The chain couples TRBV6-5 to TRBJ2-7; D is possibly TRBD1 or TRBD2 (6 bases each). V was clipped by 6 bases and J by 3 bases, with 15 bases between them. Germline CDR1 reads MNHEY; CDR2 reads SVGAGI. The CDR3 is 14 amino acids.

The chain combines TRBV2 with TRBJ1-1, with no clear D. CDR3 length: 13 amino acids. Germline V gene data show CDR1 as SNHLY and CDR2 as FYNNEI. Trimming cost V 11 bases and J 0 bases, with 13 bases left between them. CDR3 amino acids: CAGQWEMNTEAFF. The CDR3 region has the DNA TGTGCCGGTCAGTGGGAAATGAACACTGAAGCTTTCTTT.

This clone was observed a single time. V gene TRBV3-1 (or the pseudogene TRBV3-2) combines with J gene TRBJ1-4; no reliable D call. CDR1 and CDR2 (germline): LGHDT, YNNKEL (reference sequence). Trimming stripped 7 bases from V and 10 bases from J, with 16 bases between. This CDR3 is 13 amino acids long. CDR3 DNA sequence: TGTGCCAGCACCCTCGGAACGGAGGGAAAACTGTTTTTT. It codes for CASTLGTEGKLFF.

For the CDR3, the DNA is TGTGCCAGCTCACCGGGGGGCTACGAGCAGTACTTC. This sequence encodes CASSPGGYEQYF. The chain links TRBV18 to TRBJ2-7; maybe TRBD2 (6 bases). From germline, CDR1 is KGHSH and CDR2 LQKENI. The CDR3 covers 12 residues. The V end lost 3 bases, the J end lost 3 bases, and 6 bases lay between the germline ends.

This chain links TRBV28 with TRBJ2-3; TRBD1 agrees at 9 bases. Germline CDR1 and CDR2: MDHEN and SYDVKM. V trimming: 8 bases; J trimming: 3 bases; junction bases outside the gene matches: 6. This CDR3 region has 14 residues. CDR3 coding DNA: TGTGCCAGCGGGACAGGGTCTAATACAGATACGCAGTATTTT. Translating it yields CASGTGSNTDTQYF. The variable domain in full, completed from reference TRBV28 and TRBJ2-3, reads DVKVTQSSRYLVKRTGEKVFLECVQDMDHENMFWYRQDPGLGLRLIYFSYDVKMKEKGDIPEGYSVSREKKERFSLILESASTNQTSMYLCASGTGSNTDTQYFGPGTRLTVL.

The chain carries TRBV19 and TRBJ1-4; no definite D call. CDR1 is LNHDA, CDR2 SQIVND, per germline (reference sequence). The V gene lost 4 bases and the J gene lost 8 bases, with 14 bases spanning the gap. This CDR3 has 14 residues. Here the CDR3 reads CASSTGLRREKLFF. DNA of the CDR3: TGTGCCAGTAGTACCGGGCTCCGAAGGGAAAAACTGTTTTTT.

The chain uses TRBV18 and TRBJ2-1; 11 bases agree with TRBD2. CDR3 length: 16 amino acids. Germline lookup yields CDR1 KGHSH and CDR2 LQKENI. Trimming took 3 bases from V and 4 from J; bases not matched to a gene: 5. CDR3 nucleotides: TGTGCCAGCTCACCCACCGGGACTAGCGGATACAATGAGCAGTTCTTC. Encoded protein: CASSPTGTSGYNEQFF.